Sequencing of this TCR beta chain was carried out in a study of cytotoxic CD8 clonotypes in ibrutinib-treated CLL. Measured with immunoSEQ multiplex PCR; TCRdb has only the in-frame clones, and not every one. This table has approximately 170,000 clones, around nine tenths appearing once. This CDR3 region has 15 residues. Germline V gene sequence: CDR1 SGHKS, CDR2 YYEKEE (reference sequence). V lost 4 bases and J lost 5; bases outside the gene matches: 8. The sequences come from PBMCs, collected at disease progression, from a patient treated with ibrutinib. The chain links TRBV5-5 to TRBJ2-3; 9 nucleotides agree with TRBD2. This receptor was identified in a human donor with chronic lymphocytic leukemia. Here the CDR3 DNA reads TGTGCCAGCAGCCCGGGACTAGCCGGGCTAGATACGCAGTATTTT. It yields the protein CASSPGLAGLDTQYF.